The rows below give T cell receptor beta chains drawn from one sample of a study of OX40 agonist ivuxolimab in advanced cancers. Assay: immunoSEQ multiplex PCR; the TCRdb copy retains only in-frame clones and omits some. The sample yields 35,000 to 55,000 clones, roughly four fifths seen once. Sequences were derived from CD4+ or CD8+ T cells sorted from blood, sampled in a trial of the OX40 agonist ivuxolimab. These receptors all stem from an adult with an advanced solid tumor such as melanoma, head and neck, liver or kidney cancer. Both conserved end residues are part of each CDR3. A D gene is named only where the DNA matches it firmly. The size field is filled for only some rows; it gives once, few, many or a size class.

TRBD1 | TRBJ1-5 | . | TRBV30 | CALDRGGQPQHF | TGTGCCTTGGACAGGGGAGGTCAGCCCCAGCATTTT
. | TRBJ1-1 | . | TRBV7-2 | CASSLSSGGTEAFF | TGTGCCAGCAGCTTAAGTAGCGGGGGCACTGAAGCTTTCTTT
. | TRBJ2-7 | . | TRBV14 | CASSQGFGAGNVYEQYF | TGTGCCAGCAGCCAAGGATTTGGGGCAGGGAACGTCTACGAGCAGTACTTC
TRBD2 | TRBJ2-1 | . | TRBV9 | CASSPRGTSGNEQFF | TGTGCCAGCAGCCCTAGGGGGACTAGCGGCAATGAGCAGTTCTTC
TRBD2 | TRBJ2-1 | few | TRBV4-2 | CASSQRTSGGGLGEQFF | TGTGCCAGCAGCCAGAGGACTAGCGGGGGGGGATTGGGTGAGCAGTTCTTC
TRBD1 | TRBJ1-1 | . | TRBV5-4 | CASMSGTGLNTEAFF | TGTGCCAGCATGTCCGGGACAGGGTTGAACACTGAAGCTTTCTTT
. | TRBJ1-3 | . | TRBV7-9 | CASRHRDGNTIYF | TGTGCCAGCAGACACAGGGATGGAAACACCATATATTTT
TRBD1 | TRBJ2-5 | . | TRBV6-1 | CASSRLTGGRETQYF | TGTGCCAGCAGCCGCTTAACAGGGGGCAGAGAGACCCAGTACTTC
. | TRBJ2-3 | once | TRBV29-1 | CSVDDRYTDTQYF | TGCAGCGTGGACGACAGATACACAGATACGCAGTATTTT
TRBD1 | TRBJ1-1 | . | TRBV5-1 | CASSLVQGLGTEAFF | TGCGCCAGCAGCTTGGTACAGGGGTTGGGCACTGAAGCTTTCTTT
TRBD2 | TRBJ2-1 | . | TRBV30 | CAWSVGLAGYNEQFF | TGTGCCTGGAGTGTGGGACTAGCGGGTTACAATGAGCAGTTCTTC
. | TRBJ1-2 | . | TRBV5-4 | CASSQVVSKFKLPMPTF | TGCGCCAGCAGCCAAGTGGTTAGCAAATTTAAGCTACCTATGCCCACCTTC
. | TRBJ1-5 | few | TRBV28 | CASSPGVYQPQHF | TGTGCCAGCAGCCCCGGGGTGTATCAGCCCCAGCATTTT
. | TRBJ1-5 | few | TRBV15 | CATSRDGGNQPQHF | TGTGCCACCAGCAGAGATGGGGGAAATCAGCCCCAGCATTTT
. | TRBJ2-6 | . | TRBV23-1 | CASSRPPSGANVLTF | TGCGCCAGCAGTCGACCGCCCTCTGGGGCCAACGTCCTGACTTTC
TRBD2 | TRBJ2-1 | . | TRBV11-2 | CASRLAGDSYNEQFF | TGTGCCAGCAGACTAGCGGGAGACTCCTACAATGAGCAGTTCTTC
TRBD2 | TRBJ2-3 | . | TRBV14 | CASTLAGPSTDTQYF | TGTGCCAGCACCTTAGCGGGTCCTAGCACAGATACGCAGTATTTT
TRBD2 | TRBJ2-3 | . | TRBV5-1 | CASSLGSSGGADTQYF | TGCGCCAGCAGCTTGGGATCTAGCGGGGGGGCAGATACGCAGTATTTT
TRBD2 | TRBJ2-3 | once | TRBV4-2 | CASSQNPSTSGGVSTDTQYF | TGTGCCAGCAGCCAAAATCCTTCGACTAGCGGGGGGGTCAGCACAGATACGCAGTATTTT
. | TRBJ2-6 | . | TRBV9 | CASSVGARIGGANVLTF | TGTGCCAGCAGCGTAGGGGCTCGAATAGGTGGGGCCAACGTCCTGACTTTC
. | TRBJ1-1 | . | TRBV28 | CASRGREFAEAFF | TGTGCCAGCAGGGGGCGGGAATTTGCTGAAGCTTTCTTT
TRBD1 | TRBJ2-1 | . | TRBV10-1 | CASAGTGLDNEQFF | TGCGCCAGCGCCGGGACAGGTCTAGACAATGAGCAGTTCTTC
. | TRBJ1-2 | once | TRBV27 | CASSFTQDYGYTF | TGTGCCAGCAGTTTTACGCAGGACTATGGCTACACCTTC
. | TRBJ2-1 | . | TRBV5-4 | CASSLTGTYNEQFF | TGTGCCAGCAGCCTTACCGGGACATACAATGAGCAGTTCTTC
. | TRBJ2-5 | . | TRBV11-3 | CASSRDPETQYF | TGTGCCAGCAGCCGGGACCCGGAGACCCAGTACTTC
. | TRBJ2-7 | . | TRBV21-1 | CASSLKWQAQDEQYF | TGTGCCAGCAGCCTAAAATGGCAGGCTCAGGACGAGCAGTACTTC
. | TRBJ1-1 | . | TRBV29-1 | CSVKAVLTENTEAFF | TGCAGCGTTAAGGCGGTGCTGACAGAGAACACTGAAGCTTTCTTT
. | TRBJ2-5 | . | TRBV2 | CASSADLRETQYF | TGTGCCAGCAGCGCTGACTTGCGGGAGACCCAGTACTTC
. | TRBJ1-2 | . | TRBV11-2 | CASSPGGWGDYGYTF | TGTGCCAGCAGCCCCGGGGGGTGGGGCGACTATGGCTACACCTTC
. | TRBJ1-2 | once | TRBV19 | CATSRGGANYGYTF | TGTGCCACCTCCCGTGGAGGAGCCAACTATGGCTACACCTTC
. | TRBJ1-6 | . | TRBV18 | CASSPMGHPYNSPLHF | TGTGCCAGCTCACCGATGGGACACCCTTATAATTCACCCCTCCACTTT
TRBD1 | TRBJ1-5 | . | TRBV7-8 | CASSSSQGVDQPQHF | TGTGCCAGCAGCTCCTCACAGGGGGTGGATCAGCCCCAGCATTTT
. | TRBJ1-1 | . | TRBV12-5 | CASGSLNSEAFF | TGTGCTAGTGGTTCGCTCAATTCTGAAGCTTTCTTT
. | TRBJ1-6 | . | TRBV6-5 | CASSSGQLSYNSPLHF | TGTGCCAGCAGTTCCGGACAGCTCTCCTATAATTCACCCCTCCACTTT
TRBD1 | TRBJ1-4 | . | TRBV5-4 | CASSSAPGQSNEKLFF | TGTGCCAGCAGCTCAGCCCCGGGACAGAGTAATGAAAAACTGTTTTTT
TRBD1 | TRBJ1-4 | . | TRBV6-5 | CASSYIGTGYNEKLFF | TGTGCCAGCAGTTACATCGGGACAGGGTATAATGAAAAACTGTTTTTT
TRBD2 | TRBJ2-5 | . | TRBV27 | CASSPLGLAEETQYF | TGTGCCAGCAGTCCTTTGGGACTAGCGGAAGAGACCCAGTACTTC
TRBD2 | TRBJ2-5 | . | TRBV9 | CASSVGGGMRETQYF | TGTGCCAGCAGCGTAGGCGGGGGGATGAGGGAGACCCAGTACTTC
TRBD1 | TRBJ2-7 | . | TRBV28 | CASSLDRRTGSYEQYF | TGTGCCAGCAGTTTAGATAGGCGGACAGGGTCCTACGAGCAGTACTTC
TRBD1 | TRBJ2-5 | . | TRBV18 | CASSLSWTGKETQYF | TGTGCCAGCTCACTATCCTGGACAGGGAAAGAGACCCAGTACTTC
. | TRBJ1-1 | . | TRBV2 | CASSKIQGNTEAFF | TGTGCCAGCAGCAAGATACAGGGGAACACTGAAGCTTTCTTT
. | TRBJ2-1 | . | TRBV4-2 | CASSQDRPNEQFF | TGTGCCAGCAGCCAAGATAGGCCCAATGAGCAGTTCTTC
. | TRBJ2-1 | . | TRBV10-3 | CAIGLTKYNEQFF | TGTGCCATCGGTCTAACCAAATACAATGAGCAGTTCTTC
. | TRBJ2-5 | . | TRBV28 | CASSTTRAAETQYF | TGTGCCAGCAGCACCACACGGGCCGCAGAGACCCAGTACTTC
. | TRBJ2-3 | . | TRBV9 | CASSVDNGGTDTQYF | TGTGCCAGCAGCGTAGATAACGGAGGCACAGATACGCAGTATTTT
. | TRBJ2-5 | . | TRBV5-1 | CASSLDRTRAQYF | TGCGCCAGCAGCTTGGACAGGACCCGGGCCCAGTACTTC
TRBD1 | TRBJ1-2 | . | TRBV27 | CASSLRTGLANYGYTF | TGTGCCAGCAGTCTTCGGACAGGCTTAGCTAACTATGGCTACACCTTC
. | TRBJ2-5 | . | TRBV30 | CAWYPTPLPGAAQETQYF | TGTGCCTGGTACCCTACCCCTCTCCCGGGGGCGGCCCAAGAGACCCAGTACTTC